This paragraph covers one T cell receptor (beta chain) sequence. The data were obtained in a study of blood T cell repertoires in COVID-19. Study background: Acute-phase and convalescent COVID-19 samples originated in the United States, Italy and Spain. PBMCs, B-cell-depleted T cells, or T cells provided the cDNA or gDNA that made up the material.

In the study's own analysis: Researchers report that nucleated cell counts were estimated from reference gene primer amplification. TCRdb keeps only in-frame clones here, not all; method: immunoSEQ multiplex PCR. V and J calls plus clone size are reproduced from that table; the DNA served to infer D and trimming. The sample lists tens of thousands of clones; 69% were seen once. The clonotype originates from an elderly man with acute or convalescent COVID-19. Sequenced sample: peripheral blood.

The CDR3 here is CASSQEFPANGYTF. The DNA for the CDR3 is TGTGCCAGCAGCCAAGAGTTTCCAGCGAATGGCTACACCTTC. V and J are TRBV14 and TRBJ1-2; no firm D call. Germline lookup yields CDR1 SGHDN and CDR2 FVKESK. CDR3 length equals 14 residues. The V gene lost 0 bases and the J gene lost 6 bases, with 11 bases spanning the gap.